The sample holds many counts of the clone carrying this T cell receptor (beta chain). These data come from a study of T cells in Graves' hyperthyroidism and ophthalmopathy. Amplification targeted TCR beta CDR3 regions from RNA transcripts. RT-PCR in the first round (using the HTBI primer set) targeted the TCR CDR3. One entry per CDR3 protein, called by TCRdb with MiXCR from the multiplex PCR reads. The table has some 360,000 distinct CDR3 sequences, around 18% seen once. The CDR3 is 15 residues long. V lost 0 bases to trimming and J lost 5 bases, with 13 bases between them. From germline, CDR1 is LGHNA and CDR2 YSLEER.

Input material: blood. The chain combines TRBV4-3 with TRBJ1-2; tentative D call: TRBD1 (6 bases). The sequence derives from a woman aged 40 to 49 with Graves' ophthalmopathy. For the CDR3, the DNA is TGCGCCAGCAGCCAAGATAATGAGGGACATTATGGCTACACCTTC. It codes for CASSQDNEGHYGYTF.